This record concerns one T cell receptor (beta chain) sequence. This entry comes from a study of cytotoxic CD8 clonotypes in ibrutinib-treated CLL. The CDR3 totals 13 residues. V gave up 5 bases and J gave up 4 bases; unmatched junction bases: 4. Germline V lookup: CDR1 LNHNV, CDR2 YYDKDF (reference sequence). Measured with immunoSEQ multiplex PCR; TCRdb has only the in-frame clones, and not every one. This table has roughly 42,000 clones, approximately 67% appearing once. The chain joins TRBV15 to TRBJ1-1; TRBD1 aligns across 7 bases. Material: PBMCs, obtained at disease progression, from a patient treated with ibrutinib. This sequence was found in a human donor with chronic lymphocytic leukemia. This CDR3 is CATSGAGGTEAFF. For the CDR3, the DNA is TGTGCCACCAGCGGGGCAGGGGGCACTGAAGCTTTCTTT. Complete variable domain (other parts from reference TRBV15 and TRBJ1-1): DAMVIQNPRYQVTQFGKPVTLSCSQTLNHNVMYWYQQKSSQAPKLLFHYYDKDFNNEADTPDNFQSRRPNTSFCFLDIRSPGLGDTAMYLCATSGAGGTEAFFGQGTRLTVV.